This T cell receptor beta chain appears in the sequencing data of a study of PD-1 blockade in classical Hodgkin lymphoma. Using immunoSEQ multiplex PCR, the repertoire was profiled, and TCRdb retains in-frame clones only, with some absent. In the table there are tens of thousands of clones, 60% to 80% of which are singletons. Trimming stripped 1 base from V and 3 bases from J, with 12 bases between. This CDR3 comprises 16 residues. From germline, CDR1 is MGHRA and CDR2 YSYEKL. Stated time point: cycle 4 day 1 (C4D1), after about 6 weeks of nivolumab. Following autologous stem cell transplantation, relapse occurred in every patient, and exposure to brentuximab vedotin varied. As regards this clone: Its cognate antigen is unknown.

Study-level findings and limits: Unlike CD8+ TCR diversity, which did not rise significantly by C4D1, CD4+ TCR diversity did. Why the repertoires differ is still unclear, perhaps disease activity or prior therapy.

This specimen consisted of peripheral blood mononuclear cells (PBMCs), obtained before the fourth cycle of nivolumab. The rearrangement uses TRBV4-1 and TRBJ2-2, with TRBD1 as a possible D gene (6 bases). This sequence originates from a human donor with classical Hodgkin lymphoma. Here the CDR3 DNA reads TGCGCCAGCAGCCAAGTCCAGGGGACACACACCGGGGAGCTGTTTTTT. It translates to CASSQVQGTHTGELFF.